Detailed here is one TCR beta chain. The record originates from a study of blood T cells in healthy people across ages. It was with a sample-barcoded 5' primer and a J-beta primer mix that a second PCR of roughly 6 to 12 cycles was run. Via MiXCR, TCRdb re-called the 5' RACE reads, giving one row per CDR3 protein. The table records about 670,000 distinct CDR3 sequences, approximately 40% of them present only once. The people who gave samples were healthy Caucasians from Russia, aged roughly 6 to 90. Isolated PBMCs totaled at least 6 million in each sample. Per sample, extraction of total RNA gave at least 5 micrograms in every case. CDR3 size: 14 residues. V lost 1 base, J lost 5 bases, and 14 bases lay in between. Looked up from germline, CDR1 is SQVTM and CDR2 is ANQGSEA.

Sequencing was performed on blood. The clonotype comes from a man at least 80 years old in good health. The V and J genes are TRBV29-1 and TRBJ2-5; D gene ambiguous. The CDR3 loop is CSVEAPVGLETQYF. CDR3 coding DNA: TGCAGCGTTGAAGCCCCGGTCGGGCTCGAGACCCAGTACTTC.